A single sample is the source of the 19 T cell receptor beta chains below, sequenced in a study of OX40 agonist ivuxolimab in advanced cancers. TCRdb's copy holds only in-frame clones and misses some; the assay was immunoSEQ multiplex PCR. The sample records almost 85,000 clones, about 93% being singletons. The sequencing here drew on CD4+ or CD8+ T cells sorted from blood, taken in a trial of the OX40 agonist ivuxolimab. The source of these receptors is an adult with an advanced solid tumor such as melanoma, head and neck, liver or kidney cancer.

Comment on this clone: One junction end disagrees with the germline gene, perhaps due to a read error. The gene calls are TRBV27 and TRBJ2-7, with 8 bases lining up with TRBD1. This CDR3 region has 16 residues. The V gene's germline CDR1 is MNHEY and CDR2 SMNVEV (reference sequence). CDR3 in DNA: TGTGCCAGCAGTACCGCGGACAGGGCGAGCTCCTACGGGCAGTACTTC. As protein: CASSTADRASSYGQYF.

This clone has a single count. The chain employs TRBV7-3 and TRBJ2-6; weak D call: TRBD1 (5 bases). V shed 2 bases and J shed 0 bases, with 20 bases lying between them. CDR1 and CDR2 from the germline V gene are SGHTA and FQGTGA. This CDR3 has 20 residues. CDR3 protein: CASSLYGARASPSGANVLTF. The CDR3 nucleotides read TGTGCCAGCAGCTTATATGGGGCTCGGGCTAGTCCCTCTGGGGCCAACGTCCTGACTTTC.

The chain uses TRBV7-9 and TRBJ2-7, with D unclear. In germline, CDR1 is SEHNR, CDR2 FQNEAQ (reference sequence). CDR3 length equals 15 residues. V was clipped by 0 bases and J by 2 bases, with 11 bases between them. CDR3 amino acids: CASSLATGPPYEQYF. DNA for the CDR3: TGTGCCAGCAGCTTAGCGACCGGGCCACCCTACGAGCAGTACTTC.

The V call is TRBV11-3, the J call TRBJ2-7, with 7 nucleotides matching TRBD1. The CDR3 length is 12 residues. V lost 5 bases and J lost 3; bases outside the gene matches: 1. CDR1 is SGHNT and CDR2 is YENEEA in the germline V gene. CDR3 sequence: CASSPGGYEQYF. CDR3 nucleotide sequence: TGTGCCAGCAGCCCAGGGGGCTACGAGCAGTACTTC. Variable domain in full (rest from reference TRBV11-3 and TRBJ2-7): EAGVVQSPRYKIIEKKQPVAFWCNPISGHNTLYWYLQNLGQGPELLIRYENEEAVDDSQLPKDRFSAERLKGVDSTLKIQPAELGDSAVYLCASSPGGYEQYFGPGTRLTVT.

The chain carries TRBV2 and TRBJ2-3; D ambiguous. Germline V gene data show CDR1 as SNHLY and CDR2 as FYNNEI. V was pared by 11 bases and J by 9 bases, with 12 bases between. CDR3 length: 10 residues. As DNA, the CDR3 is TGTGCCTCGTCAAGTGGGACGCAGTATTTT. As protein: CASSSGTQYF.

The chain carries TRBV10-3 and TRBJ2-2, with TRBD1 identical over 7 bases. The ends lost 11 bases at V and 0 bases at J; junction bases unmatched: 6. CDR1 is ENHRY and CDR2 is SYGVKD in the germline V gene. The CDR3 extends over 14 amino acids. CDR3 sequence: CAASGQTNTGELFF. The DNA for the CDR3 is TGTGCCGCCTCGGGACAGACGAACACCGGGGAGCTGTTTTTT.

V gene TRBV2 combines with J gene TRBJ2-5, with D perhaps matching TRBD2 (5 bases). The length of the CDR3 is 11 residues. Per germline, CDR1 SNHLY and CDR2 FYNNEI. V lost 9 bases and J 9 bases, leaving 14 bases between the germline ends. CDR3 in amino acids: CARDGSGAQYF. For the CDR3, the DNA is TGTGCCAGAGACGGCTCCGGGGCCCAGTACTTC.

This clone was found a few times. The J gene is TRBJ2-7, the V gene TRBV2; D is unresolved. Germline V lookup: CDR1 SNHLY, CDR2 FYNNEI. CDR3 length: 10 amino acids. Trimming cost V 4 bases and J 6 bases, with 4 bases left between them. In DNA form, the CDR3 reads TGTGCCAGCAGTGTACGCGAGCAGTACTTC. Amino acids: CASSVREQYF.

The chain couples TRBV19 to TRBJ2-1, with 12 bases lining up with TRBD2. The CDR3 sequence is 18 residues long. J was trimmed by 10 bases and V by 1 base; bases with no gene match: 14. CDR1 and CDR2 from the germline V gene are LNHDA and SQIVND (reference sequence). The CDR3 DNA reads TGTGCCAGTAGTATAGCGGAAAAATGGGGACTAGCGGGCGGGGAGCAGTTCTTC. As protein: CASSIAEKWGLAGGEQFF.

This chain joins TRBV10-3 and TRBJ2-7; 15 nucleotides line up with TRBD2. The CDR3 sequence is 16 residues long. CDR1 is ENHRY and CDR2 is SYGVKD in the germline V gene. Losses at the gene ends were 3 bases for V and 2 bases for J; bases not matched to a gene: 2. This CDR3 reads CAISDWTSGRAYEQYF. DNA for the CDR3: TGTGCCATCAGTGACTGGACTAGCGGGAGGGCCTACGAGCAGTACTTC.

The J gene is TRBJ2-1, the V gene TRBV5-6; D uncertain. Germline V CDR1 and CDR2: SGHDT, YYEEEE. The CDR3 runs to 13 residues. Trimming took 3 bases from V and 4 from J, leaving 8 bases between them. This CDR3 reads CASSSDNYNEQFF. CDR3 sequence (DNA): TGTGCCAGCAGCTCCGACAATTACAATGAGCAGTTCTTC.

The chain carries TRBV7-2 and TRBJ2-1; 12 positions agree with TRBD2. The CDR3 loop spans 17 amino acids. Germline V gene lookup returns CDR1 SGHTA and CDR2 FQGNSA. With 5 bases clipped from V and 2 bases from J, the junction kept 7 bases outside the gene matches. The CDR3 protein is CASSGASGRGPYNEQFF. The DNA of the CDR3 is TGTGCCAGCAGCGGGGCTAGCGGGAGGGGTCCCTACAATGAGCAGTTCTTC.

The rearrangement links TRBV10-3 to TRBJ2-1; 9 bases line up with TRBD2. The germline V gene encodes CDR1 ENHRY and CDR2 SYGVKD. V gave up 0 bases and J gave up 7 bases; unmatched junction bases: 7. The length of the CDR3 is 16 residues. CDR3 sequence: CAISESRMLAGNEQFF. In nucleotides, the CDR3 is TGTGCCATCAGTGAGTCAAGAATGCTAGCGGGAAATGAGCAGTTCTTC.

V gene TRBV6-1 combines with J gene TRBJ2-7; 8 nucleotides match TRBD2. The J segment lost 0 bases and the V segment lost 5 bases, leaving 6 bases of the junction unmatched. The CDR3 loop spans 15 amino acids. Germline CDR1 and CDR2: MNHNS and SASEGT. In DNA form, the CDR3 reads TGTGCCAGCAGTCCACTAGCGGTGAGCTCCTACGAGCAGTACTTC. Its protein product is CASSPLAVSSYEQYF.

V usage is TRBV9 and J usage is TRBJ2-1; D gene uncertain. The CDR3 is made up of 16 amino acids. Germline values: CDR1 SGDLS, CDR2 YYNGEE. Trimming took 0 bases from V and 6 from J, leaving 16 bases between them. CDR3: CASSVVDTVRVNEQFF. DNA for the CDR3: TGTGCCAGCAGCGTAGTAGACACCGTAAGAGTCAATGAGCAGTTCTTC.

The V gene is TRBV7-9, the J gene TRBJ2-1, with a possible D match to TRBD1 (5 bases). There are 16 residues in the CDR3. V shed 5 bases and J shed 3 bases, with 17 bases lying between them. Germline CDR1 is SEHNR and CDR2 is FQNEAQ (reference sequence). The CDR3 loop reads CASSPTLEGVYNEQFF. In DNA, the CDR3 is TGTGCCAGCAGCCCCACCTTAGAAGGGGTCTACAATGAGCAGTTCTTC.

The CDR3 protein is CASSLGWGTEAFF. The CDR3 DNA is TGTGCCAGCAGCTTAGGTTGGGGCACTGAAGCTTTCTTT. The V call is TRBV7-9, the J call TRBJ1-1, with D unresolved. Germline CDR1 SEHNR, CDR2 FQNEAQ (reference sequence). The CDR3 covers 13 residues. V shed 1 base and J shed 4 bases, with 7 bases lying between them.

CDR3 DNA sequence: TGTGCCAGCAGTTACTCGATCACTGAAGCTTTCTTT. Translated: CASSYSITEAFF. The chain uses TRBV6-5 and TRBJ1-1; D is ambiguous. Germline CDR1 MNHEY, CDR2 SVGAGI. The CDR3 sequence is 12 residues long. V lost 0 bases to trimming and J lost 4 bases, with 3 bases between them.

The rearrangement uses TRBV4-3 and TRBJ2-7; 10 nucleotides align to TRBD1. Germline V CDR1 and CDR2: LGHNA, YSLEER. The CDR3 is 15 amino acids. The V gene end was trimmed by 3 bases and the J gene end by 2 bases; junction bases not matched to a gene: 4. CDR3 protein: CASSHTGTGAYEQYF. CDR3 DNA sequence: TGCGCCAGCAGCCACACCGGGACAGGGGCCTACGAGCAGTACTTC.